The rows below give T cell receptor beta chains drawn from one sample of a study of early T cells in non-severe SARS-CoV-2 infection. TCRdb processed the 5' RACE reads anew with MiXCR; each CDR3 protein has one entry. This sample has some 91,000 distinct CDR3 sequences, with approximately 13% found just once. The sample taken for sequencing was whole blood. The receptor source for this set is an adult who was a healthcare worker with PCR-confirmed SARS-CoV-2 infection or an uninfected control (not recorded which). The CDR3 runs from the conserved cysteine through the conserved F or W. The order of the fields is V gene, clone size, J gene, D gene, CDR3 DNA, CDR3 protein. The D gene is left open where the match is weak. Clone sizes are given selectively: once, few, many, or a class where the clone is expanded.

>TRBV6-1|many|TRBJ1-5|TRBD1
TGTGCCAGCAGTGTAACAGGGGATCAGCCCCAGCATTTT
CASSVTGDQPQHF
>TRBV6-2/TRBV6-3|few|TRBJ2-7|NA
TGTGCCAGCAGTTACTCGGCCACAGCTGAGAGCTCCTACGAGCAGTACTTC
CASSYSATAESSYEQYF
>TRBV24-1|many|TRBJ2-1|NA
TGTGCCACCAGTGACCCTACTCCCCCGGGTGGCTCCTACAATGAGCAGTTCTTC
CATSDPTPPGGSYNEQFF
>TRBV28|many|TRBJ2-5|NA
TGTGCCAGCAGCCAGGGTACCGAGACCCAGTACTTC
CASSQGTETQYF
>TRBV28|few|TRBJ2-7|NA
TGTGCCAGCAGTTTCCCCTTCTACGAGCAGTACTTC
CASSFPFYEQYF
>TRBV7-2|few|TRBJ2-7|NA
TGTGCCAGCAGCCATAGGGCAGGGGACTTCTCCTACGAGCAGTACTTC
CASSHRAGDFSYEQYF
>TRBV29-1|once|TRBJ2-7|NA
TGCAGCGTTAAACGCGGGTACGAGCAGTACTTC
CSVKRGYEQYF
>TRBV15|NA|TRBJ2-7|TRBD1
TGTGCCACCAGCAGAGCAGGGGGAGCCTACGAGCAGTACTTC
CATSRAGGAYEQYF
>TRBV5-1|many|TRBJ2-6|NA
TGCGCCAGCAATTTACCTGGGGCCAACGTCCTGACTTTC
CASNLPGANVLTF
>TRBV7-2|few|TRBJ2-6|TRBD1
TGTGCCAGCAGTTCCCGGACAGGGATGGTCACTGGGGCCAACGTCCTGACTTTC
CASSSRTGMVTGANVLTF
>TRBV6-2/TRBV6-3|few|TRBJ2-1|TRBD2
TGTGCCAGCAGACTAGCGGGGAGCTCCTACAATGAGCAGTTCTTC
CASRLAGSSYNEQFF
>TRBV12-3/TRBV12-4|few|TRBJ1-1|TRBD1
TGTGCCAGCAGTGCCGGGACAGGGGATGCTTTCTTT
CASSAGTGDAFF
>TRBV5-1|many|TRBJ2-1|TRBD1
TGCGCCAGCAGCTTGGGGGACAGCCACAATGAGCAGTTCTTC
CASSLGDSHNEQFF
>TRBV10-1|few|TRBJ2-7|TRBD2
TGCGCCAGCAGTGAGTCGGCTAGCGGGTTCTACGAGCAGTACTTC
CASSESASGFYEQYF
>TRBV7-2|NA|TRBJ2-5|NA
TGTGCCAGCAGCCCGACGGGCCCCTTGCGGCGCCACGGGGAGACCCAGTACTTC
CASSPTGPLRRHGETQYF